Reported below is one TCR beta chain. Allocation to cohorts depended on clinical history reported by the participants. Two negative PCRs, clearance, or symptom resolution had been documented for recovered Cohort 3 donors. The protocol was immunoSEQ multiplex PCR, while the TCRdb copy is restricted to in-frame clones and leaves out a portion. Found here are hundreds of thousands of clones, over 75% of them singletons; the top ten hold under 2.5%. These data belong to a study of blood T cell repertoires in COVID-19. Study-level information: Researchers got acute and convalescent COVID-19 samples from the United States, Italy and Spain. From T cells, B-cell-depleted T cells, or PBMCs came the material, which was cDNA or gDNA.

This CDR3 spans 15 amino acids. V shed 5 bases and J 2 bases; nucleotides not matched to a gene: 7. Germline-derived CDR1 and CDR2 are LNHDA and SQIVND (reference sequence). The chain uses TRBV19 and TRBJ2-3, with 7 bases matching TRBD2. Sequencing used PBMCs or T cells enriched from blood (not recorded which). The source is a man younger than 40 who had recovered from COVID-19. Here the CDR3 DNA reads TGTGCCAGTAGTCGGACCGGGGGGACCACAGATACGCAGTATTTT. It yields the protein CASSRTGGTTDTQYF.